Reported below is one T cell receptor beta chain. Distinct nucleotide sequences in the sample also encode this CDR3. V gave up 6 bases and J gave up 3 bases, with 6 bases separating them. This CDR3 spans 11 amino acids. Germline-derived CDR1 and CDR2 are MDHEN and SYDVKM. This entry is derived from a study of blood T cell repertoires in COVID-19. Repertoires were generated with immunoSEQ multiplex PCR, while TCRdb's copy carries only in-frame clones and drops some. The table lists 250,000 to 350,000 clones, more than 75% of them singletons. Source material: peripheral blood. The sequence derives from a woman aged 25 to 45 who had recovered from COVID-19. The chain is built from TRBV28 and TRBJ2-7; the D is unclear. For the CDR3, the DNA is TGTGCCAGCAGAGAGAGCTACGAGCAGTACTTC. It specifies CASRESYEQYF.